The 28 T cell receptor beta chains below all came from one sample that was sequenced in a study of breast tumors, draining lymph nodes, adjacent tissues (dated by TCRdb to 2015 to 2016). Libraries were made using multiplex PCR. The instrument given in TCRdb is Illumina HiSeq 2000. In TCRdb, the public reads were trimmed at Q25 with fastp and aligned with MiXCR, with productive beta chains retained. Rows are unified per CDR3 protein, each entry keeping the most common DNA and genes. Present in this sample are 20,000 or so distinct CDR3 sequences, 50% of which were seen just once. Roughly 7.4% of the sample rests with the top ten. The sequenced sample was breast tumor tissue. Every receptor here comes from a female donor with breast cancer. Some clones in this sample may be carry-over from other donors' samples.

This clonotype was picked up many times. The V and J genes are TRBV18 and TRBJ1-5; 7 nucleotides line up with TRBD1. Germline loops: CDR1 KGHSH, CDR2 LQKENI. V dropped 5 bases and J dropped 1; count of bases not matched to a gene: 5. The CDR3 has 15 amino acids. As DNA, the CDR3 is TGTGCCAGCTCAAGCCTGGGACAGAGCAATCAGCCCCAGCATTTT. It is translated as CASSSLGQSNQPQHF.

The chain joins TRBV4-3 to TRBJ2-7; 7 nucleotides line up with TRBD2. V shed 6 bases, J shed 5 bases, and the junction held 10 bases outside the gene matches. Germline lookup yields CDR1 LGHNA and CDR2 YSLEER. The CDR3 totals 14 residues. CDR3 nucleotides: TGCGCCAGCAGTCTCATAGAGGGGAGGGACGAGCAGTACTTC. Translation gives CASSLIEGRDEQYF.

This clonotype ranks as medium-sized. V is TRBV20-1 and J is TRBJ1-2, with D possibly TRBD1 on 6 matching bases. This CDR3 spans 14 amino acids. Germline CDR1 reads DFQATT; CDR2 reads SNEGSKA (reference sequence). V lost 0 bases and J 4 bases, leaving 12 bases between the germline ends. In DNA form, the CDR3 reads TGCAGTGCTAGAGATTCGGGGGCCATCTATGGCTACACCTTC. It translates to CSARDSGAIYGYTF.

The chain carries TRBV6-6 and TRBJ2-1; 7 bases are shared with TRBD1. Germline loops: CDR1 MNHNY, CDR2 SVGAGI (reference sequence). The junction had 8 bases not matched to a gene; V was cut back by 2 bases and J by 10 bases. CDR3 size: 14 residues. The CDR3 bases are TGTGCCAGCAGTTACGCACCGGACAGGCCCGAGCAGTTCTTC. Translated, it gives CASSYAPDRPEQFF.

By frequency in the sample, this clonotype is medium-sized. The V and J genes are TRBV24-1 and TRBJ2-3, with TRBD2 matching over 12 bases. The CDR3 sequence is 16 residues long. Germline-derived CDR1 and CDR2 are KGHDR and SFDVKD. J gave up 5 bases and V 2 bases, and 4 bases lay outside the gene matches. The CDR3 loop is CATSDSTSGSLDTQYF. The DNA for the CDR3 is TGTGCCACCAGTGATTCGACTAGCGGGAGTCTAGATACGCAGTATTTT.

V and J are TRBV4-3 and TRBJ2-3; D ambiguous. The CDR3 spans 13 residues. Germline V CDR1 and CDR2: LGHNA, YSLEER. Trimming left V 0 bases short and J 5 bases short, with 6 bases between. Written as DNA, the CDR3 is TGCGCCAGCAGCCAAGAGGGTCGAGATACGCAGTATTTT. It is translated as CASSQEGRDTQYF.

Many counts were recorded for this clonotype. The V call is TRBV15, the J call TRBJ2-5, with no clear D. The germline V gene has CDR1 LNHNV and CDR2 YYDKDF (reference sequence). Trimming cost V 8 bases and J 5 bases, with 12 bases left between them. There are 12 residues in the CDR3. The CDR3 DNA is TGTGCCACCGGGCAGCAACCGGAGACCCAGTACTTC. This codes for CATGQQPETQYF.

The rearrangement links TRBV25-1 to TRBJ2-5; no clear D. The CDR3 extends over 13 amino acids. The V gene's germline CDR1 is MGHDK and CDR2 SYGVNS. V lost 4 bases and J lost 1, with 7 bases in between. CDR3 sequence: CASSAASQETQYF. Written as DNA, the CDR3 is TGTGCCAGCAGTGCGGCTTCCCAAGAGACCCAGTACTTC.

This clonotype appeared many times. V is TRBV7-2 and J is TRBJ2-1, with D unresolved. Per the germline V gene, CDR1 is SGHTA and CDR2 is FQGNSA. V was cut by 0 bases and J by 0 bases, with 12 bases left in between. This CDR3 has 17 residues. This CDR3 reads CASSLALSLSSYNEQFF. The DNA of the CDR3 is TGTGCCAGCAGCTTAGCGCTCAGCTTGTCCTCCTACAATGAGCAGTTCTTC. The variable domain in full, completed from reference TRBV7-2 and TRBJ2-1, reads GAGVSQSPSNKVTEKGKDVELRCDPISGHTALYWYRQSLGQGLEFLIYFQGNSAPDKSGLPSDRFSAERTGGSVSTLTIQRTQQEDSAVYLCASSLALSLSSYNEQFFGPGTRLTVL.

This clonotype appeared many times. This rearrangement joins TRBV27 to TRBJ1-4; 7 positions match TRBD1. The CDR3 is made up of 14 amino acids. The ends lost 3 bases at V and 5 bases at J; junction bases unmatched: 3. Germline-derived CDR1 and CDR2 are MNHEY and SMNVEV (reference sequence). The CDR3, as DNA: TGTGCCAGCAGTTTTGGAGGGGGCAATGAAAAACTGTTTTTT. It encodes CASSFGGGNEKLFF. Full variable domain (outside the CDR3, taken from reference TRBV27 and TRBJ1-4): EAQVTQNPRYLITVTGKKLTVTCSQNMNHEYMSWYRQDPGLGLRQIYYSMNVEVTDKGDVPEGYKVSRKEKRNFPLILESPSPNQTSLYFCASSFGGGNEKLFFGSGTQLSVL.

This clonotype was picked up many times. J is TRBJ2-3 and V is TRBV4-2; no clear D gene. CDR1 is LGHNA and CDR2 is YNFKEQ in the germline V gene. V was trimmed by 0 bases and J by 2 bases, leaving 3 bases between them. This CDR3 is 13 amino acids long. The CDR3 region has the DNA TGTGCCAGCAGCCAAGAGTCCACAGATACGCAGTATTTT. Its translation is CASSQESTDTQYF.

In its sample, this clonotype is medium-sized. V and J are TRBV7-9 and TRBJ2-7, with 7 bases fitting TRBD2. Germline CDR1 SEHNR, CDR2 FQNEAQ (reference sequence). The trim removed 5 bases at V and 1 base at J, leaving 5 bases unmatched. The CDR3 totals 14 residues. CDR3 sequence reads: CASSHRGVSYEQYF. The CDR3 DNA reads as TGTGCCAGCAGCCACCGGGGGGTATCCTACGAGCAGTACTTC.

The chain employs TRBV6-6 and TRBJ2-1; D is unclear. Germline CDR1 MNHNY, CDR2 SVGAGI (reference sequence). The CDR3 spans 13 residues. Trimming removed 2 bases from V and 10 bases from J, with 12 bases in between. This CDR3 reads CASSYNPKSEQFF. The CDR3 region has the DNA TGTGCCAGCAGTTACAACCCGAAGAGCGAGCAGTTCTTC.

This clonotype was seen once. The junction and the germline gene differ at one end; a read error may be behind it. The gene calls are TRBV5-4 and TRBJ2-1; perhaps TRBD2 as D (6 bases). The CDR3 spans 15 residues. Germline V CDR1 and CDR2: SGHNT, YYREEE (reference sequence). CDR3 amino acids: CASSFRSAGNNEQFF. CDR3 bases: TGTGCCAGCAGCTTTCGTAGCGCGGGAAACAATGAACAGTTCTTC.

The chain joins TRBV9 to TRBJ1-6, with D possibly matching TRBD1 (6 bases). Germline lookup yields CDR1 SGDLS and CDR2 YYNGEE. Trimming took off 4 bases at V and 4 bases at J, with 12 bases between the two ends. The CDR3 covers 15 residues. The CDR3 protein is CASSIDQGYNSPLHF. The CDR3 DNA follows: TGTGCCAGCAGCATAGACCAGGGGTATAATTCACCCCTCCACTTT.

This clonotype has ten or more counts. Possible read error: a much larger clone is one base away. The V gene is TRBV20-1, the J gene TRBJ2-7; D perhaps matches TRBD1 (6 bases). CDR3 length: 14 amino acids. V lost 3 bases, J lost 6 bases, and 18 bases lay in between. Per germline, CDR1 DFQATT and CDR2 SNEGSKA (reference sequence). CDR3: CSASQAGATSEQYF. The CDR3 nucleotides are TGCAGTGCTAGCCAGGCAGGGGCCACCTCCGAGCAGTACTTC.

The chain couples TRBV12-3 or TRBV12-4 to TRBJ1-3; TRBD1 is a possible D gene (5 bases). The CDR3 spans 15 residues. V dropped 10 bases and J dropped 0 bases, with 16 bases sitting between them. CDR3 DNA: TGTGCCACCCACAGCCAGGGCGACTCTGGAAACACCATATATTTT. This codes for CATHSQGDSGNTIYF.

The chain has TRBV4-3 and TRBJ2-7; TRBD2 matches at 10 bases. J gave up 5 bases and V 0 bases, and 10 bases lay outside the gene matches. Germline V gene data show CDR1 as LGHNA and CDR2 as YSLEER. This CDR3 is built from 17 residues. The chain's CDR3 is CASSQELSGRAPHEQYF. For the CDR3, the DNA is TGCGCCAGCAGCCAAGAGCTGAGCGGGAGGGCCCCCCACGAGCAGTACTTC.

By sample share, this clonotype is medium-sized. This chain uses TRBV7-9 with TRBJ2-5, with D perhaps TRBD2 (5 bases). The CDR3 covers 15 residues. Deletions cut 0 bases from V and 12 bases from J, with 20 bases between. CDR1 SEHNR and CDR2 FQNEAQ come from the germline V gene (reference sequence). As DNA, the CDR3 is TGTGCCAGCAGCTTAGCGCTCGCGGAGGACTTTCGAAAGTACTTC. Translated, it gives CASSLALAEDFRKYF.

This clonotype was observed at least ten times. This chain uses TRBV19 with TRBJ1-5; TRBD1 is a possible D gene (5 bases). Germline-derived CDR1 and CDR2 are LNHDA and SQIVND (reference sequence). Between the trimmed V and J ends, which lost 7 bases and 7 bases, there was a span of 14 bases. This CDR3 is 13 amino acids long. The CDR3 DNA follows: TGTGCCAGTATGACCCCAGGGAACCAGCCCCAGCATTTT. This encodes CASMTPGNQPQHF.

The chain combines TRBV20-1 with TRBJ1-4; 8 nucleotides match TRBD1. The CDR3 spans 14 residues. V shed 5 bases, J shed 10 bases, and the junction held 12 bases outside the gene matches. CDR1 is DFQATT, CDR2 SNEGSKA, per germline (reference sequence). The CDR3 sequence: CSAPLRTGQGKLFF. In DNA, the CDR3 is TGCAGTGCTCCGCTGAGGACAGGGCAGGGAAAACTGTTTTTT.

Comments on this clonotype: The CDR3 does not end in the conserved phenylalanine or tryptophan, so this is likely a read error. The chain combines TRBV6-2 or TRBV6-3 with TRBJ2-5, with 13 bases matching TRBD2. In germline, CDR1 is MNHEY, CDR2 SVGEGT. The CDR3 length is 14 residues. V lost 7 bases and J lost 5; bases outside the gene matches: 4. The CDR3 region is CASMGLAGLETQYY. In DNA, the CDR3 is TGTGCCAGCATGGGACTAGCGGGATTGGAGACCCAGTACTAC.

In this sample, this clonotype is medium-sized. V gene TRBV7-2 combines with J gene TRBJ2-7, with 10 bases matching TRBD1. The germline CDR1 and CDR2 sequences are SGHTA and FQGNSA. The CDR3 extends over 16 amino acids. V dropped 6 bases and J dropped 7; count of bases not matched to a gene: 15. DNA of the CDR3: TGTGCCAGCAGGGGATTAGGGACAGGGGATGTTCGGGAGCAGTACTTC. It yields the protein CASRGLGTGDVREQYF.

This clonotype was counted a few times. This chain uses TRBV24-1 with TRBJ2-1; 10 nucleotides agree with TRBD2. The junction had 9 bases not matched to a gene; V was cut back by 4 bases and J by 7 bases. Germline V gives CDR1 KGHDR, CDR2 SFDVKD. The CDR3 totals 16 residues. This CDR3 is CATSDYLAGVVNEQFF. The DNA of the CDR3 is TGTGCCACCAGTGACTACCTAGCGGGAGTTGTGAATGAGCAGTTCTTC.

In its sample, this clonotype is large. The V gene is TRBV11-2, the J gene TRBJ1-4; 7 bases are a match to TRBD1. Germline V gene sequence: CDR1 SGHAT, CDR2 FQNNGV. V shed 1 base and J 4 bases; nucleotides not matched to a gene: 3. The CDR3 extends over 15 amino acids. For the CDR3, the DNA is TGTGCCAGCAGCTTAGGGGACAGAGATAATGAAAAACTGTTTTTT. Encoded protein: CASSLGDRDNEKLFF. Variable domain in full (rest from reference TRBV11-2 and TRBJ1-4): EAGVAQSPRYKIIEKRQSVAFWCNPISGHATLYWYQQILGQGPKLLIQFQNNGVVDDSQLPKDRFSAERLKGVDSTLKIQPAKLEDSAVYLCASSLGDRDNEKLFFGSGTQLSVL.

This clonotype was counted at least ten times. It may be a read error: a sequence one base away is much more abundant. V usage is TRBV20-1 and J usage is TRBJ2-7; TRBD1 matches at 7 bases. Germline values: CDR1 DFQATT, CDR2 SNEGSKA (reference sequence). V lost 1 base and J lost 2; bases outside the gene matches: 2. The CDR3 sequence is 13 residues long. The CDR3 loop is CSARGDRTYEQYF. The CDR3 coding sequence is TGCAGTGCTAGAGGGGACAGAACCTACGAGCAGTACTTC.

This clonotype was counted ten times or more. The chain employs TRBV5-8 and TRBJ2-1, with 13 bases identical to TRBD2. The CDR3 has 16 amino acids. Trimming removed 4 bases from V and 8 bases from J; junction bases left unmatched: 9. CDR1 SGHTS and CDR2 YDEGEE come from the germline V gene. CDR3 nucleotides: TGTGCCAGCAGCAAGGAACTAGCGGGAGGGTTCGATGAGCAGTTCTTC. Residues: CASSKELAGGFDEQFF.

In its sample, this clonotype is medium-sized (0.01 to 0.1%). The chain recombines TRBV20-1 with TRBJ1-2; TRBD1 is a possible D gene (6 bases). This CDR3 is built from 16 residues. Trimming stripped 3 bases from V and 4 bases from J, with 21 bases between. Germline V gives CDR1 DFQATT, CDR2 SNEGSKA (reference sequence). The CDR3: CSAREQQGSLFYGYTF. The CDR3 DNA sequence: TGCAGTGCTAGGGAGCAACAGGGATCCCTTTTCTATGGCTACACCTTC.